The 30 T cell receptor beta chains listed next were all sequenced from one sample in a study of cytomegalovirus exposure and HLA in healthy donors. Primers included in the PCR were 60 Vbeta and 13 Jbeta primers. Measured with immunoSEQ multiplex PCR; TCRdb has only the in-frame clones, and not every one. This table has 70,000 to 100,000 clones, less than 70% appearing once. Sequenced: PBMCs. The receptors originated from a man aged 50-60 years in good health and CMV-seronegative.

The V call is TRBV7-9, the J call TRBJ2-5; tentative D call: TRBD1 (5 bases). CDR1 and CDR2 from the germline V gene are SEHNR and FQNEAQ (reference sequence). The CDR3 has 17 amino acids. V was pared by 10 bases and J by 2 bases, with 26 bases between. DNA of the CDR3: TGTGCCACCTCTCCATATTTAGGGGCCCTTGCACAAGAGACCCAGTACTTC. Translated: CATSPYLGALAQETQYF.

The V and J genes are TRBV30 and TRBJ1-2; D gene unclear. Germline V lookup: CDR1 GTSNPN, CDR2 SVGIG (reference sequence). Trimming shortened V by 5 bases and J by 8 bases, and 12 bases separated the two germline ends. This CDR3 comprises 11 residues. The CDR3 region is CAWAHPGGYTF. In DNA form, the CDR3 reads TGTGCCTGGGCCCACCCGGGGGGCTACACCTTC.

The CDR3 sequence is CASSPRGIEKLFF. The CDR3 nucleotides are TGTGCCAGCAGTCCCCGGGGAATTGAAAAACTGTTTTTT. This rearrangement joins TRBV5-5 to TRBJ1-4, with D uncertain. The CDR3 has 13 amino acids. The V gene's germline CDR1 is SGHKS and CDR2 YYEKEE (reference sequence). Trimming pared 5 bases from V and 7 bases from J, leaving 12 bases between. Complete variable domain (other parts from reference TRBV5-5 and TRBJ1-4): DAGVTQSPTHLIKTRGQQVTLRCSPISGHKSVSWYQQVLGQGPQFIFQYYEKEERGRGNFPDRFSARQFPNYSSELNVNALLLGDSALYLCASSPRGIEKLFFGSGTQLSVL.

A single count supports this clone. The chain couples TRBV11-1 to TRBJ2-1, with no clear D. The germline V and J ends were trimmed by 2 bases and 4 bases, with 3 bases remaining between them. This CDR3 region has 12 residues. Germline CDR1 is SGHAT and CDR2 is FQDESV (reference sequence). CDR3 nucleotides: TGTGCCAGCAGCTTACCTTACAATGAGCAGTTCTTC. It translates to CASSLPYNEQFF.

The chain combines TRBV28 with TRBJ2-7, with D perhaps matching TRBD1 (6 bases). Germline V gene lookup returns CDR1 MDHEN and CDR2 SYDVKM. CDR3 length: 13 amino acids. V lost 8 bases and J 3 bases, leaving 14 bases between the germline ends. CDR3 sequence (DNA): TGTGCCAGCCGGCTTCAGGACAGCTACGAGCAGTACTTC. Translation: CASRLQDSYEQYF.

Worth noting for this clone: Lacking the conserved final phenylalanine or tryptophan, this CDR3 likely reflects a read error. The DNA is left out, because the CDR3 cannot be placed on it with certainty; the CDR3 is given as TCRdb lists it. This sequence joins TRBV27 and TRBJ1-2; the table's TRBD1 call for D was not verified on the DNA. Germline lookup yields CDR1 MNHEY and CDR2 SMNVEV (reference sequence). The CDR3 spans 12 amino acids, including both terminal residues. This chain's CDR3 is CASREGIDGYTV.

The chain combines TRBV4-3 with TRBJ1-6; D is undetermined. Germline V gene data show CDR1 as LGHNA and CDR2 as YSLEER. The V gene lost 0 bases and the J gene lost 0 bases, with 9 bases spanning the gap. The CDR3 totals 17 residues. In nucleotides, the CDR3 is TGCGCCAGCAGCCAAGATCCGGGGAGCTCCTATAATTCACCCCTCCACTTT. Protein sequence: CASSQDPGSSYNSPLHF.

The chain links TRBV11-1 to TRBJ2-5; D is undetermined. V lost 3 bases, J lost 1 base, and 6 bases lay in between. The CDR3 contains 13 residues. Germline V lookup: CDR1 SGHAT, CDR2 FQDESV (reference sequence). CDR3 DNA sequence: TGTGCCAGCAGCTTCTGGGCCCAAGAGACCCAGTACTTC. This sequence encodes CASSFWAQETQYF.

The CDR3 spells CASSSSRAPYNEQFF. The DNA of the CDR3 is TGTGCCAGCAGCTCCTCGCGAGCCCCCTACAATGAGCAGTTCTTC. The chain recombines TRBV11-2 with TRBJ2-1; D gene unclear. This CDR3 spans 15 amino acids. The ends were cut back, 4 bases at V and 2 bases at J, with 12 bases in the middle. Germline assignment: CDR1 SGHAT and CDR2 FQNNGV. Using reference TRBV11-2 and TRBJ2-1 for the parts outside the CDR3, the full variable domain is EAGVAQSPRYKIIEKRQSVAFWCNPISGHATLYWYQQILGQGPKLLIQFQNNGVVDDSQLPKDRFSAERLKGVDSTLKIQPAKLEDSAVYLCASSSSRAPYNEQFFGPGTRLTVL.

The chain joins TRBV5-1 to TRBJ1-1; D is perhaps TRBD1 (5 bases). V was trimmed by 1 base and J by 7 bases, leaving 8 bases between them. CDR1 is SGHRS and CDR2 is YFSETQ in the germline V gene. The CDR3 is made up of 12 amino acids. CDR3 DNA: TGCGCCAGCAGCTTGTTTCAGGGTGAAGCTTTCTTT. Translation: CASSLFQGEAFF.

The sample holds a few counts of this clone. The CDR3 loop is CASGMWSSYNSPLHF. CDR3 bases: TGTGCCAGCGGCATGTGGAGCTCCTATAATTCACCCCTCCACTTT. The chain links TRBV2 to TRBJ1-6; D is unresolved. Germline V lookup: CDR1 SNHLY, CDR2 FYNNEI. This CDR3 spans 15 amino acids. The ends were cut back, 8 bases at V and 0 bases at J, with 11 bases in the middle. The full variable domain, its missing parts supplied by reference TRBV2 and TRBJ1-6, is EPEVTQTPSHQVTQMGQEVILRCVPISNHLYFYWYRQILGQKVEFLVSFYNNEISEKSEIFDDQFSVERPDGSNFTLKIRSTKLEDSAMYFCASGMWSSYNSPLHFGNGTRLTVT.

This clone was seen only a few times. The V gene is TRBV6-1, the J gene TRBJ2-7; 10 bases are a match to TRBD1. V lost 1 base and J lost 4; bases outside the gene matches: 7. The CDR3 extends over 16 amino acids. Germline V gene data show CDR1 as MNHNS and CDR2 as SASEGT. The CDR3 coding sequence is TGTGCCAGCAGTGAAGGGGACAGGGGTCCCATTTACGAGCAGTACGTC. Its protein product is CASSEGDRGPIYEQYV.

The chain is built from TRBV7-2 and TRBJ1-3; 8 bases map to TRBD1. Germline CDR1 SGHTA, CDR2 FQGNSA. The CDR3 totals 14 residues. Trimming removed 3 bases from V and 3 bases from J; junction bases left unmatched: 1. In DNA, the CDR3 is TGTGCCAGCAGCTTCGGACAGGGTGGAAACACCATATATTTT. This translates into CASSFGQGGNTIYF.

J is TRBJ2-5 and V is TRBV11-3; no firm D call. Germline V gene data show CDR1 as SGHNT and CDR2 as YENEEA. The CDR3 has 13 residues. Trimming stripped 4 bases from V and 5 bases from J, with 11 bases between. DNA for the CDR3: TGTGCCAGCAGCTCTTCAGCGTTCGAGACCCAGTACTTC. Its protein product is CASSSSAFETQYF.

The genes are TRBV28 and TRBJ1-1; D is possibly TRBD1 (6 bases). The germline V gene encodes CDR1 MDHEN and CDR2 SYDVKM. There are 11 residues in the CDR3. V lost 6 bases and J 7 bases, leaving 9 bases between the germline ends. CDR3 nucleotide sequence: TGTGCCAGCAGGAAGGACAGTGAAGCTTTCTTT. This translates into CASRKDSEAFF.

This clone was seen only a few times. The chain uses TRBV12-5 and TRBJ1-2; no clear D. V was trimmed by 7 bases and J by 5 bases, leaving 11 bases between them. The CDR3 contains 12 residues. Germline V CDR1 and CDR2: LGHNT, FRNRAP. CDR3 sequence (DNA): TGTGCTAGTGCAGGTTCTGGGTATGGCTACACCTTC. Translated: CASAGSGYGYTF. The whole variable domain, remainder taken from reference TRBV12-5 and TRBJ1-2, is DARVTQTPRHKVTEMGQEVTMRCQPILGHNTVFWYRQTMMQGLELLAYFRNRAPLDDSGMPKDRFSAEMPDATLATLKIQPSEPRDSAVYFCASAGSGYGYTFGSGTRLTVV.

The chain is built from TRBV5-1 and TRBJ1-1; D ambiguous. V gave up 4 bases and J gave up 7 bases, with 20 bases separating them. Germline V gene sequence: CDR1 SGHRS, CDR2 YFSETQ. The CDR3 has 15 residues. CDR3 in DNA: TGCGCCAGCAGCGCTACACGGCGCGCGTCTAGTGAAGCTTTCTTT. Amino acids: CASSATRRASSEAFF.

This clone was recorded once. The chain combines TRBV5-1 with TRBJ1-1; D unclear. Per germline, CDR1 SGHRS and CDR2 YFSETQ. V lost 2 bases, J lost 4 bases, and 6 bases lay in between. This CDR3 spans 12 amino acids. As DNA, the CDR3 is TGCGCCAGCAGCTTCAGTGGCACTGAAGCTTTCTTT. This translates into CASSFSGTEAFF. Drawing the rest from reference TRBV5-1 and TRBJ1-1, the complete variable domain is KAGVTQTPRYLIKTRGQQVTLSCSPISGHRSVSWYQQTPGQGLQFLFEYFSETQRNKGNFPGRFSGRQFSNSRSEMNVSTLELGDSALYLCASSFSGTEAFFGQGTRLTVV.

The chain uses TRBV6-1 and TRBJ1-5; no clear D gene. Germline assignment: CDR1 MNHNS and CDR2 SASEGT. There are 16 residues in the CDR3. Trimming left V 4 bases short and J 3 bases short, with 16 bases between. For the CDR3, the DNA is TGTGCCAGCAGTGTAACGGTCCAGAGGGACAATCAGCCCCAGCATTTT. This codes for CASSVTVQRDNQPQHF.

The chain joins TRBV5-1 to TRBJ2-5; 7 positions match TRBD1. The CDR3 loop spans 15 amino acids. The germline V gene has CDR1 SGHRS and CDR2 YFSETQ. V shed 3 bases, J shed 0 bases, and the junction held 5 bases outside the gene matches. CDR3 DNA: TGCGCCAGCAGCTATGGGACAGCAAACCAAGAGACCCAGTACTTC. Translated: CASSYGTANQETQYF.

There are a few counts of this clone. The chain is built from TRBV5-1 and TRBJ2-5, with 7 bases lining up with TRBD2. The ends lost 4 bases at V and 5 bases at J; junction bases unmatched: 5. Germline CDR1 and CDR2: SGHRS and YFSETQ. The CDR3 loop spans 13 amino acids. The CDR3 here is CASSPGGGETQYF. As DNA, the CDR3 is TGCGCCAGCAGCCCGGGGGGAGGGGAGACCCAGTACTTC.

This chain joins TRBV19 and TRBJ2-3; TRBD2 aligns across 12 bases. V shed 7 bases, J shed 3 bases, and the junction held 5 bases outside the gene matches. The CDR3 runs 15 residues. Germline CDR1 reads LNHDA; CDR2 reads SQIVND (reference sequence). CDR3 amino acids: CASKRLAGVTDTQYF. The DNA for the CDR3 is TGTGCCAGTAAGCGACTAGCGGGGGTTACAGATACGCAGTATTTT.

V is TRBV7-2 and J is TRBJ1-2; possible D gene TRBD1, 6 bases. In germline, CDR1 is SGHTA, CDR2 FQGNSA. CDR3 length: 15 residues. Trimming cost V 5 bases and J 4 bases, with 17 bases left between them. This CDR3 is CASSPRGGAGYGYTF. DNA of the CDR3: TGTGCCAGCAGCCCCCGGGGGGGGGCGGGCTATGGCTACACCTTC.

This clone was counted a few times. The chain carries TRBV7-2 and TRBJ2-7; 7 bases fit TRBD2. V shed 2 bases, J shed 3 bases, and the junction held 1 base outside the gene matches. This CDR3 comprises 13 residues. CDR1 and CDR2 (germline): SGHTA, FQGNSA. The CDR3 spells CASSLRGGYEQYV. The CDR3 DNA sequence: TGTGCCAGCAGCTTACGCGGGGGCTACGAGCAGTACGTC.

The DNA of the CDR3 is TGCAGTGCTAGGGGCGAAGGTGAGCAGTACGTC. It is translated as CSARGEGEQYV. The genes are TRBV20-1 and TRBJ2-7; no clear D gene. Deletions cut 3 bases from V and 7 bases from J, with 10 bases between. This CDR3 spans 11 amino acids. CDR1 and CDR2 from the germline V gene are DFQATT and SNEGSKA (reference sequence).

CDR3 amino acids: CASSLLKREQFF. CDR3 DNA: TGTGCCAGCAGCTTGCTGAAGCGGGAGCAGTTCTTC. The chain recombines TRBV5-8 with TRBJ2-1; perhaps TRBD2 as D (5 bases). Germline-derived CDR1 and CDR2 are SGHTS and YDEGEE. This CDR3 region has 12 residues. V gave up 1 base and J gave up 10 bases, with 9 bases separating them.

This chain connects TRBV4-1 to TRBJ2-1; 15 nucleotides line up with TRBD2. Unmatched junction bases numbered 10, after V lost 4 bases and J lost 6 bases. Per the germline V gene, CDR1 is MGHRA and CDR2 is YSYEKL. CDR3 length: 18 amino acids. CDR3 DNA sequence: TGCGCCAGCAGCCGCGGACTAGCGGGGGGGAGGCCCTTCAATGAGCAGTTCTTC. Amino acids: CASSRGLAGGRPFNEQFF.

V gene TRBV6-5 combines with J gene TRBJ2-2; TRBD2 is a possible D gene (6 bases). Trimming removed 4 bases at V and 4 bases at J, with 16 bases between. CDR1 and CDR2 from the germline V gene are MNHEY and SVGAGI. CDR3 length: 16 amino acids. The CDR3 bases are TGTGCCAGCAGTTTTTTAGAAACGCGGGGCACCGGGGAGCTGTTTTTT. Its protein product is CASSFLETRGTGELFF.

This clone turned up a few times. The chain employs TRBV7-6 and TRBJ2-1; 8 bases align to TRBD2. The V gene's germline CDR1 is SGHVS and CDR2 FNYEAQ. V shed 5 bases and J 7 bases; nucleotides not matched to a gene: 13. The CDR3 extends over 16 amino acids. CDR3 DNA sequence: TGTGCCAGCAGCCCCGGCGGACTAGCCGGAGTAAATGAGCAGTTCTTC. Translated: CASSPGGLAGVNEQFF.

This clone showed up just a few times. This rearrangement joins TRBV6-5 to TRBJ2-5, with a tentative D call TRBD1 (6 bases). Germline-derived CDR1 and CDR2 are MNHEY and SVGAGI. This CDR3 spans 13 amino acids. V lost 2 bases to trimming and J lost 5 bases, with 9 bases between them. The CDR3 DNA reads as TGTGCCAGCAGTTACGTACAGGGTGAGACCCAGTACTTC. This encodes CASSYVQGETQYF.